This T cell receptor (beta chain) is from a study of Graves' ophthalmopathy and Graves' hyperthyroidism. Study results and limitations: Detected in blood as well were most expanded thyroid clonotypes with frequency above 0.001.

Among the exclusions were patients with other autoimmune diseases, uncontrolled infections, pregnancy or lactation. Serum thyroxine and TRAb, along with clinical symptoms, thyroid ultrasound and orbital computed tomography, were what diagnosis relied on. V gave up 4 bases and J gave up 0 bases, with 12 bases separating them. Per the germline V gene, CDR1 is ENHRY and CDR2 is SYGVKD. This CDR3 has 15 amino acids. This clonotype showed up many times. The antigen remains undetermined. RNA served as the template for amplifying TCR beta CDR3 regions. Scientists carried out first-round RT-PCR using HTBI primers and then a second-round multiplex PCR. TCRdb recomputed calls from the multiplex PCR reads with MiXCR, one row per CDR3 protein. The sample contains 500,000 to 700,000 distinct CDR3 sequences, less than 40% of which appear only once.

The receptor was isolated from an adult man with Graves' hyperthyroidism. The specimen was peripheral blood or thyroid tissue (not recorded which). The chain employs TRBV10-3 and TRBJ1-1; a possible D gene is TRBD1 (6 bases). The CDR3 is CAISGTTGLNTEAFF. The CDR3, as DNA: TGTGCCATCAGTGGGACCACAGGGCTGAACACTGAAGCTTTCTTT.